This T cell receptor beta chain was recovered during a study of blood T cell repertoires in COVID-19. Here immunoSEQ multiplex PCR was the method, and the copy in TCRdb shows in-frame clones only, minus some. The top ten hold about 7.7% of the sample, which has tens of thousands of clones, under 85% seen once. The germline gives CDR1 SGHVS, CDR2 FQNEAQ. The CDR3 sequence is 14 residues long. Deletions cut 2 bases from V and 3 bases from J, with 10 bases between. This clone has only a few counts. The sequencing input was peripheral blood. V gene TRBV7-8 combines with J gene TRBJ1-1; D unclear. This TCR was sampled from a man aged 55 to 69 with active COVID-19. CDR3 nucleotides: TGTGCCAGCAGCTTAAATAGAGGCTACACTGAAGCTTTCTTT. This translates into CASSLNRGYTEAFF.